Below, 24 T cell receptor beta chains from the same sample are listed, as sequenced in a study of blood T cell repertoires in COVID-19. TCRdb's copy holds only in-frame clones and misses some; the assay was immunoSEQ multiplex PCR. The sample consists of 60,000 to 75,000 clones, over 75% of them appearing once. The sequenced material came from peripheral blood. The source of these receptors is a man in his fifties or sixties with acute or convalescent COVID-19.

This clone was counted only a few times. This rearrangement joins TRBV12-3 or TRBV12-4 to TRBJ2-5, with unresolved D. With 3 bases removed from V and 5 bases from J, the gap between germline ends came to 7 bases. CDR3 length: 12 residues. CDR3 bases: TGTGCCAGCAGTTTGGGCATGGAGACCCAGTACTTC. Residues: CASSLGMETQYF.

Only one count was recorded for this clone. CDR3 amino acids: CATSRDPSVNQPQHF. The CDR3 nucleotides are TGTGCCACCAGCAGAGACCCGTCAGTGAACCAGCCCCAGCATTTT. This chain connects TRBV15 to TRBJ1-5; no clear D gene. Trimming took off 0 bases at V and 7 bases at J, with 13 bases between the two ends. The CDR3 runs to 15 residues. The germline CDR1 and CDR2 sequences are LNHNV and YYDKDF (reference sequence).

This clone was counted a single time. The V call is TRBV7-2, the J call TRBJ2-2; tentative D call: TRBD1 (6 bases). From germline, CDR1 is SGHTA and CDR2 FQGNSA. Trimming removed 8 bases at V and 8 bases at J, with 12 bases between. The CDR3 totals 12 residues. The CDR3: CASRAQGGELFF. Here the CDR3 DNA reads TGTGCCAGCCGGGCCCAGGGGGGGGAGCTGTTTTTT.

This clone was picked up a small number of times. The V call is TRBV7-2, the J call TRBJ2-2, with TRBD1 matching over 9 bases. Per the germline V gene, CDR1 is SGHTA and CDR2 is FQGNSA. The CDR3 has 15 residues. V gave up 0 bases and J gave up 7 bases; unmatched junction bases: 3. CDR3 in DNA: TGTGCCAGCAGCTTAGCGGGACAGGGTTACGGGGAGCTGTTTTTT. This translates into CASSLAGQGYGELFF.

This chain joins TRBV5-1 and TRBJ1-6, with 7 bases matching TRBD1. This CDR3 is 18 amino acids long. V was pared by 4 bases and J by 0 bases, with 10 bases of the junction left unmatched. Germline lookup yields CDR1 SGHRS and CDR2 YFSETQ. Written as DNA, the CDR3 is TGCGCCAGCAGCCTTTCTAGGGACAGACTCTCCTATAATTCACCCCTCCACTTT. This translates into CASSLSRDRLSYNSPLHF.

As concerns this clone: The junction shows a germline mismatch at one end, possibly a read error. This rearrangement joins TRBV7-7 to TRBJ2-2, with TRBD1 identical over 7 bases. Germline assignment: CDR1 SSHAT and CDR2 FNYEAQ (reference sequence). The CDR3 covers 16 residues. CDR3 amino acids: CASSFGQGANTGELFF. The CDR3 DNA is TGTGCTAGCAGCTTTGGTCAGGGGGCGAACACCGGGGAGCTGTTTTTT. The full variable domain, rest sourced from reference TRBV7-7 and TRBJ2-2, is GAGVSQSPRYKVTKRGQDVTLRCDPISSHATLYWYQQALGQGPEFLTYFNYEAQPDKSGLPSDRFSAERPEGSISTLTIQRTEQRDSAMYRCASSFGQGANTGELFFGEGSRLTVL.

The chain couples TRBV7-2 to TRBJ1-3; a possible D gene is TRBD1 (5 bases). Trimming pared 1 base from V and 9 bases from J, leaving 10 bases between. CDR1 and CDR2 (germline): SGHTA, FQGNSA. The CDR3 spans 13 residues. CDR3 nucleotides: TGTGCCAGCAGCTTAGGGCCCCAGGGCACCATATATTTT. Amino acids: CASSLGPQGTIYF.

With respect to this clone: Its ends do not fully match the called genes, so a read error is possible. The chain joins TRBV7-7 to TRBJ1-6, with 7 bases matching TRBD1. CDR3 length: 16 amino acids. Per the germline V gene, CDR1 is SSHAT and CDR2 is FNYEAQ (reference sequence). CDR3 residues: CASSEQQGKSDSPLHF. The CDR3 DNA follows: TGTGCTAGCAGCGAGCAACAGGGGAAGTCTGATTCACCCCTCCACTTT.

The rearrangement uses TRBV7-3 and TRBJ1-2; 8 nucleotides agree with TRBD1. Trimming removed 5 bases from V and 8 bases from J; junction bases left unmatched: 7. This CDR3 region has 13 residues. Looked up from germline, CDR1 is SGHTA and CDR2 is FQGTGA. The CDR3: CASSPGQGYGYTF. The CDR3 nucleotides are TGTGCCAGCAGCCCCGGACAGGGATACGGCTACACCTTC.

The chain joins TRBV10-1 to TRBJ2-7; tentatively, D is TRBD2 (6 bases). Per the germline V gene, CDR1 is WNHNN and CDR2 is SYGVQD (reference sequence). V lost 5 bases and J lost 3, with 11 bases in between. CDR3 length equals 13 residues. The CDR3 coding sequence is TGCGCCAGCAGTAGACCCGGGAGCTACGAGCAGTACTTC. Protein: CASSRPGSYEQYF.

CDR3 region: CASPNPGQGDTEAFF. CDR3 nucleotide sequence: TGTGCCAGCCCAAATCCGGGACAGGGAGACACTGAAGCTTTCTTT. This chain joins TRBV11-2 and TRBJ1-1, with TRBD1 matching 9 bases. In germline, CDR1 is SGHAT, CDR2 FQNNGV. V gave up 8 bases and J gave up 3 bases; unmatched junction bases: 10. CDR3 length: 15 residues.

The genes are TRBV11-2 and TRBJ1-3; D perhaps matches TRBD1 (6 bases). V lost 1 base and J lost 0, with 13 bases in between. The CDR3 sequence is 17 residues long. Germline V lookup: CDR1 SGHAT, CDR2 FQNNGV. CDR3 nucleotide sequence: TGTGCCAGCAGCTTAGGGATAGCAGGGGCCTCTGGAAACACCATATATTTT. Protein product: CASSLGIAGASGNTIYF.

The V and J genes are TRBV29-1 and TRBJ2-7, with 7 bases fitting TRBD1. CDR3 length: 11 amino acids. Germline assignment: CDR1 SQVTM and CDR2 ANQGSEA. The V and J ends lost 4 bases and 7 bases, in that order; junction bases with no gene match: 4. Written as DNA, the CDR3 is TGCAGCGTTGGACAGGGCGGAGAGCAGTACTTC. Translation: CSVGQGGEQYF.

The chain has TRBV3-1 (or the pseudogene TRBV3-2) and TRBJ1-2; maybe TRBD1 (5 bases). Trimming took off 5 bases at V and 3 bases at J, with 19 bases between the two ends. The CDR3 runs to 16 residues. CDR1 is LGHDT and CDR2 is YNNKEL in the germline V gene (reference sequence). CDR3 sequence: CASSSRGRGLYYGYTF. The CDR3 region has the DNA TGTGCCAGCAGCTCCCGCGGCCGGGGGTTGTACTATGGCTACACCTTC.

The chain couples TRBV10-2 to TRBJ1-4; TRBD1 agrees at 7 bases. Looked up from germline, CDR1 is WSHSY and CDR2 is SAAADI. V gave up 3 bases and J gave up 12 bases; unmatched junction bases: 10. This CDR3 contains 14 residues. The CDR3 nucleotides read TGCGCCAGCAGTGATAGGGACAGAGTAGAGGAACTGTTTTTT. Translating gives CASSDRDRVEELFF.

The CDR3 is CASRKGGEGNTIYF. CDR3 DNA sequence: TGTGCCAGCAGGAAGGGAGGGGAGGGAAACACCATATATTTT. V is TRBV6-6 and J is TRBJ1-3; tentative D call: TRBD1 (5 bases). V was pared by 6 bases and J by 4 bases, with 13 bases between. The CDR3 is 14 residues long. Germline CDR1 and CDR2: MNHNY and SVGAGI (reference sequence).

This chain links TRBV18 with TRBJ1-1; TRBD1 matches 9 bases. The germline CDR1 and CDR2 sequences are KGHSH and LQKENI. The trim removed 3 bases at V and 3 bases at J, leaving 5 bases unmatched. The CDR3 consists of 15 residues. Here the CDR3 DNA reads TGTGCCAGCTCACCTAAACAGGGGGCTGACACTGAAGCTTTCTTT. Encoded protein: CASSPKQGADTEAFF.

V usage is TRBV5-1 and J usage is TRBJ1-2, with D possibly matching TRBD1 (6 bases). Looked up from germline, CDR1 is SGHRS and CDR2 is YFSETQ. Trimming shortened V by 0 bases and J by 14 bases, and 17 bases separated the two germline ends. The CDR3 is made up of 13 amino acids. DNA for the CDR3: TGCGCCAGCAGCTTGGGTCGGACAGAAGGGGCTACCTTC. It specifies CASSLGRTEGATF.

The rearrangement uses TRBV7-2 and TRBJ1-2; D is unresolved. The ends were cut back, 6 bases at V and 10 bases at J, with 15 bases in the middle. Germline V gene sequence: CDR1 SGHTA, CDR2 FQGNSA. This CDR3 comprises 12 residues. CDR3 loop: CASRFNQASYTF. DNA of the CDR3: TGTGCCAGCAGATTTAACCAGGCCTCCTACACCTTC. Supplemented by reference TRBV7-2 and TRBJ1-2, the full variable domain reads GAGVSQSPSNKVTEKGKDVELRCDPISGHTALYWYRQSLGQGLEFLIYFQGNSAPDKSGLPSDRFSAERTGGSVSTLTIQRTQQEDSAVYLCASRFNQASYTFGSGTRLTVV.

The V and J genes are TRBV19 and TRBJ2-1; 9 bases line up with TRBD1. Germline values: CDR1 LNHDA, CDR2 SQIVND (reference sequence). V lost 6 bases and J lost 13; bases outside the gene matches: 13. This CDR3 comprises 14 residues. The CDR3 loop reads CASSEGQGLMVQFF. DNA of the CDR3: TGTGCCAGTAGCGAGGGACAGGGACTAATGGTTCAGTTCTTC.

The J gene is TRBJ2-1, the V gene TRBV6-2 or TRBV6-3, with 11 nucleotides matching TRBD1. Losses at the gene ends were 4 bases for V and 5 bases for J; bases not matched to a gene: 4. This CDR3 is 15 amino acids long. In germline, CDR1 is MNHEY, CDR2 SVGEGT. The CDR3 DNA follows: TGTGCCAGCAGTTGGCCGGGACAGGGGGACAATGAGCAGTTCTTC. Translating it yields CASSWPGQGDNEQFF.

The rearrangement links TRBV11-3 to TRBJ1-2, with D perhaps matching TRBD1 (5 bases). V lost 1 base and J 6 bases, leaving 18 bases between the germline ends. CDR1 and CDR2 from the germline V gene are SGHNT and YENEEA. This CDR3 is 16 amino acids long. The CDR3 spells CASSLGSGAEDNGYTF. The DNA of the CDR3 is TGTGCCAGCAGCTTAGGGTCGGGTGCAGAGGACAATGGCTACACCTTC.

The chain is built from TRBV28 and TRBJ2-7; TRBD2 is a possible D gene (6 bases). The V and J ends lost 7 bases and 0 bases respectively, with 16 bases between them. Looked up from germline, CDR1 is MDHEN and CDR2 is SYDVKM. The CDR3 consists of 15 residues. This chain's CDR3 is CASTQGGSLSYEQYF. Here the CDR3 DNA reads TGTGCCAGCACCCAGGGAGGCTCCCTCTCCTACGAGCAGTACTTC.

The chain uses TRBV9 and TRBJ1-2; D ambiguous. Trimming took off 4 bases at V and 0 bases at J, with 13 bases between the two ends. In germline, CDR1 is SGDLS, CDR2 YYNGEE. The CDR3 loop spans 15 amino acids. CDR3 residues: CASSSSAVANYGYTF. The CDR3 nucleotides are TGTGCCAGCAGCTCCAGCGCGGTGGCTAACTATGGCTACACCTTC. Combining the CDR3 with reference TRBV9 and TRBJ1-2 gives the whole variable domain DSGVTQTPKHLITATGQRVTLRCSPRSGDLSVYWYQQSLDQGLQFLIQYYNGEERAKGNILERFSAQQFPDLHSELNLSSLELGDSALYFCASSSSAVANYGYTFGSGTRLTVV.